This T cell receptor (beta chain) was obtained from a study of blood T cell repertoires in COVID-19. Study at large: COVID-19 samples, acute and convalescent, were from the United States, Italy and Spain. The analysed material was cDNA or gDNA that came from T cells, B-cell-depleted T cells, or PBMCs.

Study processing details: From reference gene primer amplification, estimates of nucleated cell counts were derived. Using immunoSEQ multiplex PCR, the repertoire was profiled, and TCRdb retains in-frame clones only, with some absent. The V and J calls and clone size are taken from that table; D and trimming were inferred from the DNA. The table shows tens of thousands of clones, with around 87% occurring only once. Trimming stripped 6 bases from V and 4 bases from J, with 16 bases between. Germline V lookup: CDR1 MNHEY, CDR2 SVGAGI. The CDR3 sequence is 15 residues long. This TCR derives from an older woman with COVID-19, enrolled during active disease. The chain joins TRBV6-5 to TRBJ2-1; a weak D match, TRBD1 (6 bases). The sample was peripheral blood. The CDR3 region is CASSLKGVPYNEQFF. The CDR3 nucleotides are TGTGCCAGCAGCCTCAAGGGGGTGCCTTACAATGAGCAGTTCTTC.